One sample yielded the 27 T cell receptor beta chains listed below, sequenced in a study of control samples from healthy donors and cancer patients. Clones were sequenced by immunoSEQ multiplex PCR, and TCRdb holds only the in-frame ones, with some missing. The top ten hold roughly 23% of the sample, which has approximately 20,000 clones, 84% seen once. The material sequenced was PBMCs. These receptors came from a man aged 60-69 years with colorectal cancer.

This clone was counted between two and nine times. V gene TRBV11-2 combines with J gene TRBJ1-1, with 7 bases that match TRBD1. V was clipped by 4 bases and J by 5 bases; unmatched bases: 4. The CDR3 is 13 residues long. Germline V gene lookup returns CDR1 SGHAT and CDR2 FQNNGV. CDR3 sequence reads: CASSWTTGTEAFF. Written as DNA, the CDR3 is TGTGCCAGCAGCTGGACGACAGGGACTGAAGCTTTCTTT.

V is TRBV6-5 and J is TRBJ1-1, with D uncertain. V was cut by 0 bases and J by 5 bases, with 16 bases left in between. Germline CDR1 MNHEY, CDR2 SVGAGI. CDR3 length: 16 residues. The CDR3 region is CASSYSSHRGETEAFF. The CDR3 DNA reads as TGTGCCAGCAGTTACTCGAGCCACCGCGGAGAGACTGAAGCTTTCTTT.

The rearrangement links TRBV7-2 to TRBJ1-2; D is ambiguous. V dropped 1 base and J dropped 7 bases, with 7 bases sitting between them. In germline, CDR1 is SGHTA, CDR2 FQGNSA. The CDR3 sequence is 12 residues long. The CDR3 sequence is CASSLGSRGYTF. CDR3 DNA: TGTGCCAGCAGCTTAGGCAGTCGTGGCTACACCTTC.

The rearrangement uses TRBV6-1 and TRBJ1-5, with D unresolved. This CDR3 is built from 14 residues. Germline lookup yields CDR1 MNHNS and CDR2 SASEGT. V lost 1 base and J 5 bases, leaving 9 bases between the germline ends. The CDR3 region has the DNA TGTGCCAGCAGTGAAGGTCTAACTTATCAGCCCCAGCATTTT. As protein: CASSEGLTYQPQHF.

This rearrangement joins TRBV2 to TRBJ2-1; D not certain. Germline V gene lookup returns CDR1 SNHLY and CDR2 FYNNEI. The V end was cut by 2 bases, the J end by 2 bases, with 4 bases between. The CDR3 contains 13 residues. The DNA for the CDR3 is TGTGCCAGCAGTGAAAACACCTACAATGAGCAGTTCTTC. This encodes CASSENTYNEQFF.

The chain uses TRBV18 and TRBJ2-7; D gene ambiguous. Trimming took 2 bases from V and 0 from J, leaving 8 bases between them. Germline V gene sequence: CDR1 KGHSH, CDR2 LQKENI. CDR3 length: 14 amino acids. The DNA of the CDR3 is TGTGCCAGCTCACCAAGAAGTAGCTCCTACGAGCAGTACTTC. It is translated as CASSPRSSSYEQYF.

The chain uses TRBV4-2 and TRBJ2-3; 10 nucleotides agree with TRBD2. The CDR3 totals 15 residues. With V trimmed by 2 bases and J by 4 bases, 3 bases remained unmatched. CDR1 LGHNA and CDR2 YNFKEQ come from the germline V gene. The CDR3 loop is CASSQLAGDSDTQYF. For the CDR3, the DNA is TGTGCCAGCAGCCAACTAGCGGGGGATTCAGATACGCAGTATTTT.

This sequence joins TRBV7-6 and TRBJ1-2, with 8 positions matching TRBD1. J gave up 4 bases and V 5 bases, and 15 bases lay outside the gene matches. The germline V gene encodes CDR1 SGHVS and CDR2 FNYEAQ. CDR3 length equals 17 residues. The CDR3 sequence is CASSPFPTGADAYGYTF. In DNA form, the CDR3 reads TGTGCCAGCAGCCCATTCCCGACAGGGGCCGATGCCTATGGCTACACCTTC.

The V and J genes are TRBV6-2 or TRBV6-3 and TRBJ2-4; 8 nucleotides align to TRBD1. V was clipped by 2 bases and J by 6 bases; unmatched bases: 9. The CDR3 extends over 16 amino acids. Germline lookup yields CDR1 MNHEY and CDR2 SVGEGT. The CDR3 DNA follows: TGTGCCAGCAGTTACATTGGACAGGGATCGGGAAACATTCAGTACTTC. It codes for CASSYIGQGSGNIQYF.

This chain joins TRBV11-2 and TRBJ2-2; a weak D match, TRBD2 (7 bases). The CDR3 length is 16 residues. CDR1 SGHAT and CDR2 FQNNGV come from the germline V gene. V lost 4 bases, J lost 1 base, and 13 bases lay in between. The DNA for the CDR3 is TGTGCCAGCAGCTCTGGGGGGGCACTGAACACCGGGGAGCTGTTTTTT. Amino acids: CASSSGGALNTGELFF. The full variable domain, completed using reference TRBV11-2 and TRBJ2-2, is EAGVAQSPRYKIIEKRQSVAFWCNPISGHATLYWYQQILGQGPKLLIQFQNNGVVDDSQLPKDRFSAERLKGVDSTLKIQPAKLEDSAVYLCASSSGGALNTGELFFGEGSRLTVL.

The chain recombines TRBV14 with TRBJ2-7; D not resolved. V shed 1 base and J shed 4 bases, with 11 bases lying between them. The CDR3 is made up of 14 amino acids. Germline CDR1 reads SGHDN; CDR2 reads FVKESK. In DNA form, the CDR3 reads TGTGCCAGCAGCCAAGTTAACACACTTTACGAGCAGTACTTC. It codes for CASSQVNTLYEQYF.

This chain uses TRBV6-5 with TRBJ1-2; possibly TRBD1 for D (5 bases). The germline V gene has CDR1 MNHEY and CDR2 SVGAGI. V lost 5 bases and J lost 6, with 13 bases in between. The CDR3 consists of 13 residues. The chain's CDR3 is CASSRDLWDGYTF. In DNA, the CDR3 is TGTGCCAGCAGTAGGGACTTATGGGATGGCTACACCTTC.

This clone was recorded only once. This chain connects TRBV6-2 or TRBV6-3 to TRBJ2-7; a possible D gene is TRBD1 (5 bases). Germline V gene data show CDR1 as MNHEY and CDR2 as SVGEGT. The CDR3 totals 13 residues. The ends were cut back, 0 bases at V and 3 bases at J, with 6 bases in the middle. CDR3 protein: CASSYSQGYEQYV. The CDR3 DNA is TGTGCCAGCAGTTACTCGCAGGGCTACGAGCAGTACGTC.

The chain recombines TRBV10-1 with TRBJ2-3; 12 nucleotides align to TRBD2. V shed 3 bases and J 6 bases; nucleotides not matched to a gene: 4. The CDR3 sequence is 15 residues long. Germline loops: CDR1 WNHNN, CDR2 SYGVQD (reference sequence). CDR3 in amino acids: CASSEGTSGSDTQYF. CDR3 sequence (DNA): TGCGCCAGCAGTGAAGGGACTAGCGGGTCGGATACGCAGTATTTT.

The table lists this clone with a count of one. The gene calls are TRBV24-1 and TRBJ2-7, with D unresolved. The CDR3 has 11 residues. Trimming shortened V by 5 bases and J by 3 bases, and 4 bases separated the two germline ends. In germline, CDR1 is KGHDR, CDR2 SFDVKD. This chain's CDR3 is CATSGGYEQYF. Written as DNA, the CDR3 is TGTGCCACCAGTGGTGGCTACGAGCAGTACTTC.

The chain links TRBV6-5 to TRBJ1-1; D gene unclear. The V and J ends lost 5 bases and 0 bases respectively, with 13 bases between them. Germline assignment: CDR1 MNHEY and CDR2 SVGAGI. The CDR3 totals 15 residues. CDR3: CASSPRESMNTEAFF. The CDR3 nucleotides are TGTGCCAGCAGTCCCCGGGAAAGCATGAACACTGAAGCTTTCTTT.

Turning to this clone: Different DNA sequences within this sample yield the same CDR3. J is TRBJ1-1 and V is TRBV9; D is unresolved. Trimming pared 0 bases from V and 1 base from J, leaving 10 bases between. The length of the CDR3 is 15 residues. Germline V gene lookup returns CDR1 SGDLS and CDR2 YYNGEE. This CDR3 reads CASSVGDSGNTEAFF. The CDR3 bases are TGTGCCAGCAGCGTAGGTGACTCGGGGAACACTGAAGCTTTCTTT.

J is TRBJ1-3 and V is TRBV10-3; D unclear. CDR1 is ENHRY, CDR2 SYGVKD, per germline. This CDR3 is built from 15 residues. Trimming cost V 4 bases and J 0 bases, with 10 bases left between them. The CDR3 DNA reads as TGTGCCATCAGTGCGTGGACGGACTCTGGAAACACCATATATTTT. Translation: CAISAWTDSGNTIYF.

The table lists this clone with a few counts. This chain uses TRBV5-5 with TRBJ1-5, with 9 positions matching TRBD1. CDR3 length: 15 residues. J lost 4 bases, V lost 1 base, and 3 bases had no gene match. In germline, CDR1 is SGHKS, CDR2 YYEKEE (reference sequence). This chain's CDR3 is CASSLRDRANQPQHF. In DNA form, the CDR3 reads TGTGCCAGCAGCTTGAGGGACAGGGCGAATCAGCCCCAGCATTTT.

This sequence joins TRBV6-6 and TRBJ2-3, with 8 bases lining up with TRBD1. J lost 8 bases, V lost 6 bases, and 13 bases had no gene match. The V gene's germline CDR1 is MNHNY and CDR2 SVGAGI (reference sequence). This CDR3 spans 15 amino acids. The DNA for the CDR3 is TGTGCCAGCAGGACAGGGGATGTATATGGGCCTACGCAGTATTTT. Translating it yields CASRTGDVYGPTQYF.

This clone came up once. The chain combines TRBV2 with TRBJ1-1, with D tentatively TRBD1 (6 bases). The germline V gene has CDR1 SNHLY and CDR2 FYNNEI. This CDR3 region has 13 residues. V lost 5 bases and J lost 4, with 11 bases in between. CDR3 nucleotide sequence: TGTGCCAGCAGTCGGCAGGGGACCACTGAAGCTTTCTTT. It translates to CASSRQGTTEAFF. Full variable domain (missing parts from reference TRBV2 and TRBJ1-1): EPEVTQTPSHQVTQMGQEVILRCVPISNHLYFYWYRQILGQKVEFLVSFYNNEISEKSEIFDDQFSVERPDGSNFTLKIRSTKLEDSAMYFCASSRQGTTEAFFGQGTRLTVV.

The V and J genes are TRBV19 and TRBJ2-2; TRBD1 aligns across 9 bases. V trimming: 5 bases; J trimming: 6 bases; junction bases outside the gene matches: 7. This CDR3 is built from 15 residues. Germline CDR1 and CDR2: LNHDA and SQIVND (reference sequence). CDR3: CASSGGDRVAGELFF. CDR3 DNA sequence: TGTGCCAGTAGTGGAGGGGACAGGGTCGCCGGGGAGCTGTTTTTT.

The gene calls are TRBV6-4 and TRBJ2-2, with D maybe TRBD1 (6 bases). The CDR3 has 15 residues. V was pared by 4 bases and J by 6 bases, with 15 bases between. Germline V lookup: CDR1 MRHNA, CDR2 SNTAGT. CDR3: CASSGQAHYAGELFF. In nucleotides, the CDR3 is TGTGCCAGCAGTGGACAGGCACACTACGCCGGGGAGCTGTTTTTT.

This clone has a handful of counts. The J gene is TRBJ1-4, the V gene TRBV27; a possible D gene is TRBD1 (5 bases). The V gene lost 0 bases and the J gene lost 11 bases, with 19 bases spanning the gap. Germline CDR1 is MNHEY and CDR2 is SMNVEV (reference sequence). The CDR3 runs to 16 residues. This CDR3 is CASSLSPMGQGEKLFF. The CDR3 DNA follows: TGTGCCAGCAGTTTATCGCCGATGGGGCAGGGCGAGAAACTGTTTTTT.

This rearrangement joins TRBV5-1 to TRBJ2-7; 7 nucleotides align to TRBD1. This CDR3 is 14 amino acids long. CDR1 and CDR2 from the germline V gene are SGHRS and YFSETQ. Trimming cost V 4 bases and J 4 bases; bases outside gene matches: 8. CDR3 nucleotide sequence: TGCGCCAGCAGCCAGACCGGGACAGCTTACGAGCAGTACGTC. Translation gives CASSQTGTAYEQYV.

The V and J genes are TRBV20-1 and TRBJ2-7; tentatively, D is TRBD1 or TRBD2 (6 bases each). Trimming cost V 3 bases and J 0 bases, with 15 bases left between them. CDR3 length: 15 amino acids. Germline V gene sequence: CDR1 DFQATT, CDR2 SNEGSKA (reference sequence). As DNA, the CDR3 is TGCAGTGCTAGTGTTGGCGGGGACACCTCCTACGAGCAGTACTTC. Amino acids: CSASVGGDTSYEQYF.

The chain couples TRBV5-1 to TRBJ1-1, with unresolved D. This CDR3 spans 14 amino acids. Germline V gives CDR1 SGHRS, CDR2 YFSETQ. The V and J ends lost 0 bases and 1 base respectively, with 7 bases between them. The CDR3 spells CASSLAGTNTEAFF. The CDR3 DNA is TGCGCCAGCAGCTTGGCAGGAACGAACACTGAAGCTTTCTTT.